A single sample is the source of the 27 T cell receptor beta chains below, sequenced in a study of response to subunit inactivated influenza vaccine. TCRdb re-called the RT-PCR reads with MiXCR, one entry per CDR3 protein. The data show about 700,000 distinct CDR3 sequences, approximately 14% seen once. Here the sequenced sample was PBMCs from blood, taken 14 to 15 days before vaccination. The receptors derive from a man in his fifties or sixties who received an inactivated influenza vaccine.

The table lists this clonotype with a few counts. The chain carries TRBV11-2 and TRBJ2-1, with 7 bases identical to TRBD2. Per germline, CDR1 SGHAT and CDR2 FQNNGV. V lost 0 bases, J lost 7 bases, and 6 bases stayed unmatched. The CDR3 loop spans 15 amino acids. The DNA of the CDR3 is TGTGCCAGCAGCTTAGATTTGGGCGGGAGTAATGAGCAGTTCTTC. Encoded protein: CASSLDLGGSNEQFF.

This clonotype occurred a few times. This chain uses TRBV24-1 with TRBJ2-7, with 8 bases fitting TRBD2. V shed 5 bases and J 4 bases; nucleotides not matched to a gene: 9. Germline V gene sequence: CDR1 KGHDR, CDR2 SFDVKD. This CDR3 region has 15 residues. The CDR3: CATSGSAGAGYEQYF. CDR3 in DNA: TGTGCCACCAGTGGATCAGCGGGAGCCGGGTACGAGCAGTACTTC.

The V and J genes are TRBV9 and TRBJ1-6; D is possibly TRBD1 (5 bases). The V gene lost 2 bases and the J gene lost 8 bases, with 14 bases spanning the gap. This CDR3 spans 15 amino acids. Per germline, CDR1 SGDLS and CDR2 YYNGEE. The CDR3 DNA reads as TGTGCCAGCAGCGTCGGGTTGGGGGGACATTCACCCCTCCACTTT. Its translation: CASSVGLGGHSPLHF.

The chain employs TRBV7-2 and TRBJ2-4; D is possibly TRBD2 (7 bases). V shed 1 base and J shed 2 bases, with 15 bases lying between them. The germline V gene encodes CDR1 SGHTA and CDR2 FQGNSA. The CDR3 runs 17 residues. CDR3 sequence (DNA): TGTGCCAGCAGCTTAGTTGGGGGGGCCTTATCCAAAAACATTCAGTACTTC. Its protein product is CASSLVGGALSKNIQYF.

This clonotype was picked up a small number of times. The gene calls are TRBV5-6 and TRBJ1-2; 7 bases align to TRBD1. The V and J ends lost 0 bases and 0 bases, in that order; junction bases with no gene match: 8. The CDR3 is 17 residues long. The V gene's germline CDR1 is SGHDT and CDR2 YYEEEE. The CDR3 here is CASSLGTTGQSNYGYTF. CDR3 in DNA: TGTGCCAGCAGCTTGGGGACCACGGGACAGTCTAACTATGGCTACACCTTC.

With respect to this clonotype: At one boundary the junction diverges from the germline segment, which might be a read error. The genes are TRBV7-7 and TRBJ2-2, with D uncertain. This CDR3 has 14 amino acids. Germline V gene sequence: CDR1 SSHAT, CDR2 FNYEAQ (reference sequence). CDR3 sequence reads: CASSRTVDTGELFF. Written as DNA, the CDR3 is TGTGCTAGCAGCCGGACGGTTGACACCGGGGAGCTGTTTTTT.

V usage is TRBV7-2 and J usage is TRBJ2-1, with 14 bases aligning to TRBD2. This CDR3 comprises 16 residues. Germline lookup yields CDR1 SGHTA and CDR2 FQGNSA. Trimming took 6 bases from V and 6 from J; bases not matched to a gene: 7. CDR3 amino acids: CASRFGLAGGSNEQFF. CDR3 bases: TGTGCCAGCAGATTCGGACTAGCGGGAGGTTCCAATGAGCAGTTCTTC.

The sample holds a few counts of this clonotype. The rearrangement links TRBV10-3 to TRBJ2-3, with D hard to call. The V end was cut by 0 bases, the J end by 2 bases, with 15 bases between. The CDR3 covers 17 residues. Germline assignment: CDR1 ENHRY and CDR2 SYGVKD. The CDR3 region is CAISESPYAAPTDTQYF. In nucleotides, the CDR3 is TGTGCCATCAGTGAGTCTCCGTACGCGGCCCCCACAGATACGCAGTATTTT.

The V call is TRBV18, the J call TRBJ2-7, with 8 bases lining up with TRBD1. CDR3 length: 16 amino acids. Per the germline V gene, CDR1 is KGHSH and CDR2 is LQKENI. Losses at the gene ends were 3 bases for V and 6 bases for J; bases not matched to a gene: 13. CDR3 amino acids: CASSPGQDAYGAEQYF. As DNA, the CDR3 is TGTGCCAGCTCACCGGGACAGGACGCCTACGGGGCCGAGCAGTACTTC.

In this sample, this clonotype turned up a few times. This CDR3 is CSARVGGSNTEAFF. The DNA of the CDR3 is TGCAGTGCTAGGGTAGGGGGCAGCAACACTGAAGCTTTCTTT. The chain recombines TRBV20-1 with TRBJ1-1, with 7 bases matching TRBD1. The germline gives CDR1 DFQATT, CDR2 SNEGSKA (reference sequence). This CDR3 comprises 14 residues. Trimming removed 3 bases from V and 2 bases from J; junction bases left unmatched: 6.

This clonotype was found a few times. V and J are TRBV4-3 and TRBJ1-3; D gene unclear. The CDR3 is made up of 16 amino acids. Trimming cost V 0 bases and J 1 base, with 10 bases left between them. Germline lookup yields CDR1 LGHNA and CDR2 YSLEER. CDR3 region: CASSQDPMGSGNTIYF. The CDR3 DNA is TGCGCCAGCAGCCAAGATCCTATGGGATCTGGAAACACCATATATTTT.

The chain carries TRBV20-1 and TRBJ1-4; D gene ambiguous. The germline CDR1 and CDR2 sequences are DFQATT and SNEGSKA (reference sequence). The CDR3 runs to 12 residues. The ends were cut back, 0 bases at V and 4 bases at J, with 3 bases in the middle. CDR3 DNA sequence: TGCAGTGCTAGAGATCATAATGAAAAACTGTTTTTT. Translating gives CSARDHNEKLFF.

The CDR3 loop is CASSITSGYNEQFF. The CDR3 coding sequence is TGTGCCAGTAGTATAACTAGCGGCTACAATGAGCAGTTCTTC. V gene TRBV19 combines with J gene TRBJ2-1; 8 bases match TRBD2. In germline, CDR1 is LNHDA, CDR2 SQIVND (reference sequence). The J segment lost 3 bases and the V segment lost 2 bases, leaving 0 bases of the junction unmatched. The length of the CDR3 is 14 residues.

This clonotype was detected only once. The chain recombines TRBV11-1 with TRBJ2-1; 7 bases map to TRBD2. CDR3 length: 19 amino acids. Germline V gives CDR1 SGHAT, CDR2 FQDESV (reference sequence). Losses at the gene ends were 5 bases for V and 0 bases for J; bases not matched to a gene: 16. The CDR3 sequence is CASSTRSSSGPSSYNEQFF. The CDR3 DNA reads TGTGCCAGCAGCACCCGCTCAAGTAGCGGGCCGAGCTCCTACAATGAGCAGTTCTTC.

This clonotype showed up just a few times. The J gene is TRBJ2-2, the V gene TRBV11-1; 7 bases line up with TRBD1. Germline V gene data show CDR1 as SGHAT and CDR2 as FQDESV (reference sequence). The CDR3 covers 16 residues. The J segment lost 0 bases and the V segment lost 4 bases, leaving 5 bases of the junction unmatched. The CDR3 nucleotides read TGTGCCAGCAGCTCGAGGGACAGAGCGAACACCGGGGAGCTGTTTTTT. It is translated as CASSSRDRANTGELFF.

DNA for the CDR3: TGTGCCAGCAGCTTGTATTGGCCTGCGAATGAGCAGTTCTTC. Encoded protein: CASSLYWPANEQFF. This chain links TRBV5-6 with TRBJ2-1; unclear D gene. Trimming removed 1 base from V and 7 bases from J, with 12 bases in between. The germline V gene has CDR1 SGHDT and CDR2 YYEEEE. The CDR3 totals 14 residues.

The chain joins TRBV5-1 to TRBJ2-3; TRBD2 might be the D (5 bases). This CDR3 has 16 amino acids. The germline CDR1 and CDR2 sequences are SGHRS and YFSETQ. Between the trimmed V and J ends, which lost 0 bases and 5 bases, there was a span of 16 bases. The CDR3 loop is CASSLGVDSRIDTQYF. In DNA form, the CDR3 reads TGCGCCAGCAGCTTGGGGGTGGACTCCCGCATAGATACGCAGTATTTT.

This clonotype was counted at least ten times. The rearrangement uses TRBV7-9 and TRBJ2-2, with 7 bases that match TRBD1. Germline CDR1 SEHNR, CDR2 FQNEAQ (reference sequence). With V trimmed by 5 bases and J by 6 bases, 9 bases remained unmatched. The CDR3 is made up of 15 amino acids. CDR3 protein: CASSPRQGRSGELFF. The DNA of the CDR3 is TGTGCCAGCAGCCCTCGACAGGGCCGGTCCGGGGAGCTGTTTTTT.

For the CDR3, the DNA is TGCAGTGCTAAGGGCGTAGGGTTTATTCCAGATACGCAGTATTTT. Amino acids: CSAKGVGFIPDTQYF. V gene TRBV20-1 combines with J gene TRBJ2-3; unclear D gene. CDR3 length: 15 amino acids. CDR1 is DFQATT and CDR2 is SNEGSKA in the germline V gene (reference sequence). Trimming pared 4 bases from V and 4 bases from J, leaving 18 bases between.

Only a few counts were recorded for this clonotype. V is TRBV19 and J is TRBJ2-1, with 11 bases lining up with TRBD2. V dropped 6 bases and J dropped 5; count of bases not matched to a gene: 6. Germline loops: CDR1 LNHDA, CDR2 SQIVND (reference sequence). The CDR3 length is 15 residues. The CDR3 reads CASSRTSGYHNEQFF. CDR3 DNA: TGTGCCAGTAGCCGGACTAGCGGGTATCACAATGAGCAGTTCTTC.

Concerning this clonotype itself: Germline and junction disagree at one end, which may indicate a read error. The chain employs TRBV2 and TRBJ2-7, with D possibly matching TRBD1 (6 bases). The CDR3 is 15 residues long. Germline lookup yields CDR1 SNHLY and CDR2 FYNNEI. Here the CDR3 reads CASREGQRPVHEQYF. In DNA form, the CDR3 reads TGTGCCAGCAGGGAAGGACAGCGGCCTGTCCACGAGCAGTACTTC.

The chain combines TRBV12-3 or TRBV12-4 with TRBJ1-2; D gene unclear. CDR3 length equals 13 residues. Trimming left V 6 bases short and J 6 bases short, with 14 bases between. Here the CDR3 DNA reads TGTGCCAGCAGGCGAGGACTTATTCATGGCTACACCTTC. It is translated as CASRRGLIHGYTF.

This clonotype was seen a few times. The rearrangement joins TRBV24-1 to TRBJ2-3, with D possibly TRBD2 on 6 matching bases. V gave up 5 bases and J gave up 7 bases, with 21 bases separating them. Germline CDR1 KGHDR, CDR2 SFDVKD. CDR3 length: 16 residues. In nucleotides, the CDR3 is TGTGCCACCAGTGCCGCCGGACTATCTAATTCGCATACGCAGTATTTT. Translated, it gives CATSAAGLSNSHTQYF.

The chain recombines TRBV20-1 with TRBJ2-5, with D tentatively TRBD2 (5 bases). CDR1 and CDR2 from the germline V gene are DFQATT and SNEGSKA (reference sequence). The CDR3 runs to 11 residues. Trimming left V 5 bases short and J 2 bases short, with 6 bases between. The CDR3 loop is CSARTQETQYF. CDR3 in DNA: TGCAGTGCTCGGACTCAAGAGACCCAGTACTTC.

This clonotype was seen repeatedly, ten times or more. CDR3 in amino acids: CASRGIGDSIFYEQYF. The CDR3 DNA follows: TGTGCCAGCCGGGGTATTGGGGACTCTATATTCTACGAGCAGTACTTC. This chain joins TRBV6-1 and TRBJ2-7; TRBD2 is a possible D gene (6 bases). V was clipped by 8 bases and J by 3 bases, with 23 bases between them. CDR1 and CDR2 from the germline V gene are MNHNS and SASEGT. The CDR3 totals 16 residues.

There are a few counts of this clonotype. The genes are TRBV14 and TRBJ2-1; 7 nucleotides agree with TRBD2. The J segment lost 7 bases and the V segment lost 5 bases, leaving 17 bases of the junction unmatched. Germline V gene lookup returns CDR1 SGHDN and CDR2 FVKESK. CDR3 length: 17 residues. The CDR3 is CASSMIAGVVHPNEQFF. For the CDR3, the DNA is TGTGCCAGCAGCATGATAGCGGGTGTAGTCCACCCAAATGAGCAGTTCTTC.

DNA for the CDR3: TGCGCCAGCAGTGACCACTACAGGGGGGAGCTGTTTTTT. It is translated as CASSDHYRGELFF. The V call is TRBV10-1, the J call TRBJ2-2; D perhaps matches TRBD1 (5 bases). The CDR3 covers 13 residues. V lost 3 bases and J lost 8, with 10 bases in between. Germline CDR1 reads WNHNN; CDR2 reads SYGVQD (reference sequence).